The rows below give T cell receptor beta chains drawn from one sample of a study of molecular identifiers for immune sequencing clone quantification. TCRdb itself ran the PCR reads through MiXCR, one entry per CDR3 protein. The top ten clones hold 0.65% to 0.95% of a sample with 490,000 or so distinct CDR3 sequences, around a fifth of them seen once. Specimen: naive CD8+ T cells from blood, with Jurkat cell RNA spiked in. All receptors derive from a human donor in good health. Some libraries in this study had Jurkat cell RNA spiked in. The CDR3 runs from the conserved cysteine through the conserved F or W. Fields, in order: V gene, J gene, clone size, D gene, CDR3 DNA, CDR3 protein. D genes are given only for firm matches. Clone size is stated in some rows and not others, as once, few, many or a class when expanded.

TRBV6-2/TRBV6-3	TRBJ2-2	few	TRBD1	TGTGCCAGCAGTTACTCGCCAGACAGGGCCGGGGAGCTGTTTTTT	CASSYSPDRAGELFF
TRBV9	TRBJ1-1	few	.	TGTGCCAGCAGGGGCCGGGACGTGAACACTGAAGCTTTCTTT	CASRGRDVNTEAFF
TRBV24-1	TRBJ2-1	.	.	TGTGCCACCAGTGATTTGACTACTAATGAGCAGTTCTTC	CATSDLTTNEQFF
TRBV12-3/TRBV12-4	TRBJ1-4	few	.	TGTGCCAGCAGGGTAAAGGGGACTAATGAAAAACTGTTTTTT	CASRVKGTNEKLFF
TRBV29-1	TRBJ1-4	.	.	TGCAGCGTCGCTGGGGGGAGGCTTGCTAATGAAAAACTGTTTTTT	CSVAGGRLANEKLFF
TRBV4-3	TRBJ1-2	.	TRBD1	TGCGCCAGCAGCCAAGGGACAGGGTGGGCCTATGGCTACACCTTC	CASSQGTGWAYGYTF
TRBV11-2	TRBJ2-1	many	.	TGTGCCAGCAGCTTAGAAGGGTCGCTGAATGAGCAGTTCTTC	CASSLEGSLNEQFF
TRBV23-1	TRBJ1-5	many	.	TGCGCCAGCAGTCAGTGCCTAGGTCAGCCCCAGCATTTT	CASSQCLGQPQHF
TRBV13	TRBJ2-3	many	.	TGTGCCAGCAGCTACCTTGGACGATTTGACACAGATACGCAGTATTTT	CASSYLGRFDTDTQYF
TRBV11-2	TRBJ2-3	.	.	TGTGCCAGCAACTTAGCGGTCCTAGCTCCAGATACGCAGTATTTT	CASNLAVLAPDTQYF
TRBV30	TRBJ2-7	.	TRBD2	TGTGCCTGGCGGGAGGGCTACGGGCAGTACTTC	CAWREGYGQYF
TRBV4-3	TRBJ2-6	few	TRBD1	TGCGCCAGCAGCCACGGGACAGGGGGCTCTGGGGCCAACGTCCTGACTTTC	CASSHGTGGSGANVLTF
TRBV5-6	TRBJ1-5	many	TRBD1	TGTGCCAGCAGCGGGACAGGCAAGATCAATCAGCCCCAGCATTTT	CASSGTGKINQPQHF
TRBV7-9	TRBJ2-2	few	TRBD1	TGTGCCAGCAGCGGACCTGGACAGGGGACTACAAAAACCGGGGAGCTGTTTTTT	CASSGPGQGTTKTGELFF
TRBV6-5	TRBJ1-5	many	.	TGTGCCAGCAGTTACGGAAATAGCAATCAGCCCCAGCATTTT	CASSYGNSNQPQHF
TRBV19	TRBJ2-7	.	.	TGTGCCTGTAGTATAGGGTTGGAGGAAAGCGAGCAGTACTTC	CACSIGLEESEQYF
TRBV30	TRBJ2-7	.	.	TGTGCCTGGAGTGTAACCGGACTCGTTTACGAGCAGTACTTC	CAWSVTGLVYEQYF
TRBV7-2	TRBJ2-3	many	.	TGTGCCAGCAGCTTAACCGGGGGCTTAACAGATACGCAGTATTTT	CASSLTGGLTDTQYF
TRBV6-5	TRBJ2-5	many	.	TGTGCCAGCAGGGGGGTTGGGGACCAAGAGACCCAGTACTTC	CASRGVGDQETQYF
TRBV7-9	TRBJ1-4	many	.	TGTGCCAGCAGCACGGTTAGGGTCGGTGCTACTAATGAAAAACTGTTTTTT	CASSTVRVGATNEKLFF
TRBV27	TRBJ2-1	few	TRBD2	TGTGCCAGCAGTTTAGGACTAGCGGGTCCCTACAATGAGCAGTTCTTC	CASSLGLAGPYNEQFF
TRBV29-1	TRBJ2-3	many	.	TGCAGCGTGGGAGCCCTTAGCACAGATACGCAGTATTTT	CSVGALSTDTQYF
TRBV7-9	TRBJ1-4	.	.	TGTGCCAGCAGTGAGACTGAATCCAATGAAAAACTGTTTTTT	CASSETESNEKLFF
TRBV12-3/TRBV12-4	TRBJ2-3	few	.	TGTGCCAGCAGTTGGAGTACTAGCACAGATACGCAGTATTTT	CASSWSTSTDTQYF
TRBV5-1	TRBJ2-7	many	.	TGCGCCAGCAGCTCCGGACTATCCTACGAGCAGTACTTC	CASSSGLSYEQYF
TRBV10-2	TRBJ2-2	many	.	TGCGCCAGCACCGGACCCGGGGAGCTGTTTTTT	CASTGPGELFF